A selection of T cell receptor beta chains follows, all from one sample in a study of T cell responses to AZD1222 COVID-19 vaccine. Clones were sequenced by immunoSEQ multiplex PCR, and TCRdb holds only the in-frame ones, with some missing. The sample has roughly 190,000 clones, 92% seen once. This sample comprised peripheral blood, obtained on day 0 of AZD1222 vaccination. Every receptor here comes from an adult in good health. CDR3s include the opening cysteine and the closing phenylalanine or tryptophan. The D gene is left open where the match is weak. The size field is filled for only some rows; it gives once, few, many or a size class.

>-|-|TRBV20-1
CSAIRGETQYF
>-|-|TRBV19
CASSYIEGREKLFF
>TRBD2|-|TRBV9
CASSSKSAGEETQYF
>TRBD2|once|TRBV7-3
CASSQSGGASAGELFF
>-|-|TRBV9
CASSPGHNEKLFF
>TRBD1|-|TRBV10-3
CAISDTGDRLNTEAFF
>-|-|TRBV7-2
CASSPLAYGYTF
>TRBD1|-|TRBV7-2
CASSPLGTGGSLNQPQHF
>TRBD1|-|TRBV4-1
CASSEYDRGYNSPLHF
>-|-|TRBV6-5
CATGGGINQPQHF
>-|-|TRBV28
CASTNPGGDGYTF
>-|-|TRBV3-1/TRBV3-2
CASSQGRGASNQPQHF
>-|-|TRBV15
CATSSRRGNTEAFF
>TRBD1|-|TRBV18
CASSPGQGSISYEQYF